The clone carrying this T cell receptor (beta chain) was found once. This specimen belongs to a study of T-cell reconstitution after alpha-beta-depleted transplantation in children. CDR1 and CDR2 from the germline V gene are SGHRS and YFSETQ. V trimming: 1 base; J trimming: 2 bases; junction bases outside the gene matches: 4. The CDR3 is 15 amino acids. Molecular barcoding with unique molecular identifiers was used for the TCRbeta library. MiXCR was run by TCRdb on the PCR reads, yielding one entry per CDR3 protein. The table shows about 610,000 distinct CDR3 sequences, with more than 9% occurring only once.

The specimen comprised PBMCs from the stem cell graft donor, sampled from the stem cell graft. This rearrangement joins TRBV5-1 to TRBJ1-1; 8 bases align to TRBD1. The sequence was obtained from a human donor who donated a stem cell graft to a child with acute myeloid leukemia. The CDR3 protein is CASSLWSGGNTEAFF. Written as DNA, the CDR3 is TGCGCCAGCAGCTTGTGGTCAGGGGGCAACACTGAAGCTTTCTTT.